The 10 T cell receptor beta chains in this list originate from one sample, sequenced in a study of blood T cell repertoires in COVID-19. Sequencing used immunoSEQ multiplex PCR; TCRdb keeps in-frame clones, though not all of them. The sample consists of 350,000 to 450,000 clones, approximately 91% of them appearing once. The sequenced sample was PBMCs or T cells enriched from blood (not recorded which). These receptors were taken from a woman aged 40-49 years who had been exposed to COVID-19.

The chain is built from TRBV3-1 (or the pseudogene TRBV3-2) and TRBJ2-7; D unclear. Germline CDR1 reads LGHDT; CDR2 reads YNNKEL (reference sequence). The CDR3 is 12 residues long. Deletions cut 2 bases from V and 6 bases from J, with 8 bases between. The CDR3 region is CASSQRGSEQYF. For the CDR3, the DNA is TGTGCCAGCAGCCAACGAGGATCCGAGCAGTACTTC.

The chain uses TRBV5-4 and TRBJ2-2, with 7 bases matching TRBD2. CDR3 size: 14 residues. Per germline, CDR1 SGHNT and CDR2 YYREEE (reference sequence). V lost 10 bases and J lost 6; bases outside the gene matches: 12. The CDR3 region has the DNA TGTGCCTCCATGGCAGGGAGGGGTGCCGGGGAGCTGTTTTTT. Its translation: CASMAGRGAGELFF.

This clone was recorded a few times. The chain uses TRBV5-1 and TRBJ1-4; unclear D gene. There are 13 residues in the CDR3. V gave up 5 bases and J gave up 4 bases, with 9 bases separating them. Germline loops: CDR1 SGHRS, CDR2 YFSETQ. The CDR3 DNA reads TGCGCCAGCAGACCCGGGAATAATGAAAAACTGTTTTTT. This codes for CASRPGNNEKLFF.

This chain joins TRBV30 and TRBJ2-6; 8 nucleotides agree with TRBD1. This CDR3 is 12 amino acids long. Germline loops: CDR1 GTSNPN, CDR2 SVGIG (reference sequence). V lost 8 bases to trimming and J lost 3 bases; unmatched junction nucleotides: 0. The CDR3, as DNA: TGTGCCGGGACAGGTGGGGCCAACGTCCTGACTTTC. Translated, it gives CAGTGGANVLTF.

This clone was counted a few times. The CDR3 DNA sequence: TGTGCCAGCAGGTTCACTAGAGAAGCTTCTGAAGCTTTCTTT. The encoded protein is CASRFTREASEAFF. V gene TRBV28 combines with J gene TRBJ1-1; unclear D gene. Germline V gene data show CDR1 as MDHEN and CDR2 as SYDVKM. This CDR3 region has 14 residues. V lost 6 bases to trimming and J lost 6 bases, with 17 bases between them. Full variable domain (outside the CDR3, taken from reference TRBV28 and TRBJ1-1): DVKVTQSSRYLVKRTGEKVFLECVQDMDHENMFWYRQDPGLGLRLIYFSYDVKMKEKGDIPEGYSVSREKKERFSLILESASTNQTSMYLCASRFTREASEAFFGQGTRLTVV.

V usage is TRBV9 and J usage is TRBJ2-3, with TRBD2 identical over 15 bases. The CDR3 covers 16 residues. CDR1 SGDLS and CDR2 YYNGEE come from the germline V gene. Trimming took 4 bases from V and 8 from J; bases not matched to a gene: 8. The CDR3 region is CASSTRTSGGAGTQYF. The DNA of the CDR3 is TGTGCCAGCAGCACCCGGACTAGCGGGGGGGCGGGTACGCAGTATTTT.

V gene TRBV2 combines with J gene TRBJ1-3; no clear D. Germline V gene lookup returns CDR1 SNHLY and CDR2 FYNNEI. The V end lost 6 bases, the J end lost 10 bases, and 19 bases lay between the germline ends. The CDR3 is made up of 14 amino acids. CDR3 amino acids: CASSAGSTIMTIYF. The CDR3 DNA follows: TGTGCCAGCAGCGCCGGGTCCACCATAATGACCATATATTTT.

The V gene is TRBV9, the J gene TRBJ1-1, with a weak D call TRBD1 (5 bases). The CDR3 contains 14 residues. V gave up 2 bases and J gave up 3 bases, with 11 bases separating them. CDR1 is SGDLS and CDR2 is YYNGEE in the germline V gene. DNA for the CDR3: TGTGCCAGCAGCGTTGGGGGAGGGCACACTGAAGCTTTCTTT. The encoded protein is CASSVGGGHTEAFF.

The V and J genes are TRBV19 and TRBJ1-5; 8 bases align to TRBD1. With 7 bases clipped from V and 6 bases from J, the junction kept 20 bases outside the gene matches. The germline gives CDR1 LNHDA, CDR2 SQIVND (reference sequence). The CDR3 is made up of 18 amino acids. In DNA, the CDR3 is TGTGCCAGTACCACCCCCGGGACAGGAGTTCTAAGGAGTCAGCCCCAGCATTTT. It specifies CASTTPGTGVLRSQPQHF.

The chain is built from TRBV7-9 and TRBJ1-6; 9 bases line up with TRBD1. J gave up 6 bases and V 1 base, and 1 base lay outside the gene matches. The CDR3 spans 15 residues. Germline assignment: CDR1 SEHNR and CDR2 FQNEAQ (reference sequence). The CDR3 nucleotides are TGTGCCAGCAGCTTAGGGACAGGGGCTAATTCACCCCTCCACTTT. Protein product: CASSLGTGANSPLHF.